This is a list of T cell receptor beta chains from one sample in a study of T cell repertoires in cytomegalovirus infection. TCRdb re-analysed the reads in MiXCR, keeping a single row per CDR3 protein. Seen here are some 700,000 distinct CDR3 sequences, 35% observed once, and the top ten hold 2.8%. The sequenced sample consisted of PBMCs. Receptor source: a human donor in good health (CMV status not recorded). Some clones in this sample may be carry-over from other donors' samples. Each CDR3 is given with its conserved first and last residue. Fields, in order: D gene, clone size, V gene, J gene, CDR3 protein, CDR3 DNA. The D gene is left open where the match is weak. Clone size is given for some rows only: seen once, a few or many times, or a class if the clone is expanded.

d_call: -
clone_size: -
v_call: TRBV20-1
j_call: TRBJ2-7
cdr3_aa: CSARPTGRGPAEQYF
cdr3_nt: TGCAGTGCTAGACCAACTGGTCGGGGGCCGGCCGAGCAGTACTTC

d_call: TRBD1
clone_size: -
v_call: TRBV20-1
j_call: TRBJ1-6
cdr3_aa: CSARARGQGVLPLHF
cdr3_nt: TGCAGTGCTAGAGCTCGTGGACAGGGGGTACTTCCCCTCCACTTT

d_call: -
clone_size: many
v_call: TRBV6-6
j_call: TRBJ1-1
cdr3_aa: CASSFGSTYTEAFF
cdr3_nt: TGTGCCAGCAGTTTCGGGTCAACTTACACTGAAGCTTTCTTT

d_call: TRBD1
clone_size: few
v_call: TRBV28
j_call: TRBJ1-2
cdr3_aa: CASRTTGQRRGYTF
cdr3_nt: TGTGCCAGCAGAACGACAGGGCAGAGGAGGGGCTACACCTTC

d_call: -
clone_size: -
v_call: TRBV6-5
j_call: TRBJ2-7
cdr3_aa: CASSDSGTTSREQYF
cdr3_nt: TGTGCCAGCAGTGATTCTGGGACCACATCGCGGGAGCAGTACTTC

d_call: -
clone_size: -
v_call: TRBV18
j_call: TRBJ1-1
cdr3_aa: CASSPQAPRGSEAFF
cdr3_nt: TGTGCCAGCTCACCACAGGCCCCAAGGGGCTCTGAAGCTTTCTTT

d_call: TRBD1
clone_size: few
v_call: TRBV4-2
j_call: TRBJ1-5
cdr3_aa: CASSQERTGGQPQHF
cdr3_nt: TGTGCCAGCAGCCAAGAACGGACAGGGGGACAGCCCCAGCATTTT

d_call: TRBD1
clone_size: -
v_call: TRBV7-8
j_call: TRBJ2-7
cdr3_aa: CASNFDRVRGEQYF
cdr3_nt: TGTGCCAGCAACTTCGACAGGGTTCGGGGCGAGCAGTACTTC

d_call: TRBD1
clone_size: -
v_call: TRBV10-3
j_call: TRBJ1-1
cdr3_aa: CAISGQGDTEAFF
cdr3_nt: TGTGCCATCAGTGGACAGGGCGACACTGAAGCTTTCTTT

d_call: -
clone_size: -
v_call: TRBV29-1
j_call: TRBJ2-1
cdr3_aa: CSVEMRRASEQFF
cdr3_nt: TGCAGCGTTGAAATGAGGAGGGCCAGTGAGCAGTTCTTC

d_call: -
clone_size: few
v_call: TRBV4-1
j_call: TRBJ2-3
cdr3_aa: CASSQEWGSTDTQYF
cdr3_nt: TGCGCCAGCAGCCAAGAATGGGGGTCCACAGATACGCAGTATTTT

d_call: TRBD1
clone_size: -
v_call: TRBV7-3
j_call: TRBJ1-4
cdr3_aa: CASSPSGTVGEKLFF
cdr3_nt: TGTGCCAGCAGCCCGAGCGGGACAGTGGGAGAAAAACTGTTTTTT

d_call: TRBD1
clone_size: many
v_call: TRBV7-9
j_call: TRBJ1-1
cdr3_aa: CASSEQGATEAFF
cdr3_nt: TGTGCCAGCAGCGAACAGGGGGCCACTGAAGCTTTCTTT

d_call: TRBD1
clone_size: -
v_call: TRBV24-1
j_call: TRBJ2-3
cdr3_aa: CATSAGQGKDTQYF
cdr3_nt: TGTGCCACCAGTGCGGGACAGGGGAAAGATACGCAGTATTTT

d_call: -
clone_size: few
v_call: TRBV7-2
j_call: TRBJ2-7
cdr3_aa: CASSLSSGVQYF
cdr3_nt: TGTGCCAGCAGCTTATCTTCAGGGGTACAGTACTTC

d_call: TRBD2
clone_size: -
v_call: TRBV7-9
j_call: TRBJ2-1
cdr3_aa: CASSVRLAGPAFSYNEQFF
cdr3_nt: TGTGCCAGCAGCGTAAGGCTAGCGGGACCCGCGTTTTCCTACAATGAGCAGTTCTTC

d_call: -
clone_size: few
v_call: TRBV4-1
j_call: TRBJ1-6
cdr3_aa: CASSQDGGSGSPLHF
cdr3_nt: TGCGCCAGCAGCCAAGATGGGGGATCCGGTTCACCCCTCCACTTT

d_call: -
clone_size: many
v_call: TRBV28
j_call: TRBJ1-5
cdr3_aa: CASSPLGNQPQHF
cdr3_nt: TGTGCCAGCAGCCCTTTAGGCAATCAGCCCCAGCATTTT

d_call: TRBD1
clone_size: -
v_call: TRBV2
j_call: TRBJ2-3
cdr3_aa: CASGTGGTDTQYF
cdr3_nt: TGTGCCAGTGGGACAGGGGGCACAGATACGCAGTATTTT

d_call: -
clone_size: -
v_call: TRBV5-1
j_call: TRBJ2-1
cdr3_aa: CASSLDGGVGYEQFF
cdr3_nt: TGCGCCAGCAGCTTGGACGGTGGGGTTGGGTATGAGCAGTTCTTC

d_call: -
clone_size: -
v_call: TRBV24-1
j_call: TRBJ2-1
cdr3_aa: CATSDSHVPSSYNEQFF
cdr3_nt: TGTGCCACCAGTGACAGCCACGTACCCAGCTCCTACAATGAGCAGTTCTTC

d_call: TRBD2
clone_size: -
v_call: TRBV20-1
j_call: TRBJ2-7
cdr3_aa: CSARPTRTSGRYEQYF
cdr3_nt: TGCAGTGCTAGACCCACCAGGACTAGCGGGAGATACGAGCAGTACTTC

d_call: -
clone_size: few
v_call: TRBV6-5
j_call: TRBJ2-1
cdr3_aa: CASSYSKVGRSFNEQFF
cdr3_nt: TGTGCCAGCAGTTACTCGAAGGTGGGACGGTCGTTCAATGAGCAGTTCTTC

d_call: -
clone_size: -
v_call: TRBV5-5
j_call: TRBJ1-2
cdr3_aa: CASSFDPMSRAGYTF
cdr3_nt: TGTGCCAGCAGCTTTGACCCTATGAGCAGAGCTGGCTACACCTTC

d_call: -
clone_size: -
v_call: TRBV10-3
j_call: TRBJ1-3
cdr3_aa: CAIRSLGTKGNTIYF
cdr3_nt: TGTGCCATCAGAAGCCTCGGAACTAAGGGAAACACCATATATTTT

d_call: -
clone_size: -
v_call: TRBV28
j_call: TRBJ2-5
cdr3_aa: CASSFSRVTKTQYF
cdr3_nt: TGTGCCAGCAGTTTCTCCAGGGTAACGAAGACCCAGTACTTC

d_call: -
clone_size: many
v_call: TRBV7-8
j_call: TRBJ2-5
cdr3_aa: CASSLGGQGETQYF
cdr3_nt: TGTGCCAGCAGCTTAGGTGGCCAGGGAGAGACCCAGTACTTC

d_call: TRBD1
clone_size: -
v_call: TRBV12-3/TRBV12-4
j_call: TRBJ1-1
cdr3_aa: CASDSPGGTEAFF
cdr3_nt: TGTGCCAGCGATTCCCCAGGGGGCACTGAAGCTTTCTTT

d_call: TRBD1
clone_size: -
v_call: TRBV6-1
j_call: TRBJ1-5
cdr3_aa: CASSETGDQPQHF
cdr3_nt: TGTGCCAGCAGTGAAACAGGGGATCAGCCCCAGCATTTT

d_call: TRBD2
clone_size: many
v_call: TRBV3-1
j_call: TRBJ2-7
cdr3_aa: CASSPGLAGSYEQYF
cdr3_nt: TGTGCCAGCAGCCCGGGACTAGCGGGTTCATACGAGCAGTACTTC

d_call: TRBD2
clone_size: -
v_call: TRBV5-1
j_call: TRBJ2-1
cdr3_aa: CASSLGPTSGSYNEPFF
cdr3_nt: TGCGCCAGCAGCTTGGGCCCGACTAGCGGGAGCTACAATGAGCCGTTCTTC

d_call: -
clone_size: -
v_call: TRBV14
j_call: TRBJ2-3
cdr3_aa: CASSQDPSRTDTQYF
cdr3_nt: TGTGCCAGCAGCCAAGACCCGTCACGGACAGATACGCAGTATTTT

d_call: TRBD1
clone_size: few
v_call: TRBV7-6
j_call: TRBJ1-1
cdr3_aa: CASSFWTGDINTEAFF
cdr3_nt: TGTGCCAGCAGCTTCTGGACAGGGGACATAAACACTGAAGCTTTCTTT

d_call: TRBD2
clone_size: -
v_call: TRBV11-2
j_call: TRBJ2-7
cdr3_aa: CASSTLAGGSYEQYF
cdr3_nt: TGTGCCAGCAGCACCCTAGCGGGGGGCTCCTACGAGCAGTACTTC

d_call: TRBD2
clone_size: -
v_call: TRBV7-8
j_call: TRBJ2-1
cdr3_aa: CASSLDVSGRFNEQFF
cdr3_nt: TGTGCCAGCAGCTTAGACGTTAGCGGGAGGTTCAATGAGCAGTTCTTC

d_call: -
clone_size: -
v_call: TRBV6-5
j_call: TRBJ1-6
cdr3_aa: CASSVMGGSPLHF
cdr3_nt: TGTGCCAGCAGTGTAATGGGGGGATCACCCCTCCACTTT

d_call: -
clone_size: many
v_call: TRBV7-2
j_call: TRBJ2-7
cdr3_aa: CASSLAQTYEQYF
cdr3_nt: TGTGCCAGCAGCTTAGCGCAAACCTACGAGCAGTACTTC

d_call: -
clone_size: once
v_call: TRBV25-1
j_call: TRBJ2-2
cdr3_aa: CASSDNGGRRNTGELFF
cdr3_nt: TGTGCCAGCAGTGATAACGGTGGACGGCGGAACACCGGGGAGCTGTTTTTT

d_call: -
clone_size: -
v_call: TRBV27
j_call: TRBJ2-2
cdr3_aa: CASSIGENTGVLFF
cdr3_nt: TGTGCCAGCAGTATAGGGGAGAACACCGGGGTGCTGTTTTTT

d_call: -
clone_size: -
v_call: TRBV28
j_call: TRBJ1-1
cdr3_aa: CASKSPGGGAGTEAFF
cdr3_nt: TGTGCAAGCAAGTCCCCGGGGGGTGGCGCGGGCACTGAAGCTTTCTTT

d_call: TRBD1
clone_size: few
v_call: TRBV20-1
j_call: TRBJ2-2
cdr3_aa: CSARLGQKNTGELFF
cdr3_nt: TGCAGTGCTAGATTGGGACAGAAGAACACCGGGGAGCTGTTTTTT

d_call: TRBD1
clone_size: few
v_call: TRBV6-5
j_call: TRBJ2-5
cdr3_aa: CASSYGRGLRETQYF
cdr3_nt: TGTGCCAGCAGTTACGGCAGGGGGCTTCGAGAGACCCAGTACTTC

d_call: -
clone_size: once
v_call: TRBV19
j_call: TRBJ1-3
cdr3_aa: CAINSRGAGNTIYF
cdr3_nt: TGTGCCATTAACTCCAGGGGCGCCGGAAACACCATATATTTT

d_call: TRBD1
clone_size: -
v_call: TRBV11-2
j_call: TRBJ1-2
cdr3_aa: CASSHRTGANYGYTF
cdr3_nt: TGTGCCAGCAGCCACCGGACAGGAGCTAACTATGGCTACACCTTC

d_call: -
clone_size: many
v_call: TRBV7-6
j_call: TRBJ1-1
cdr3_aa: CASSYEVEKGEAFF
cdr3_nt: TGTGCCAGCAGCTACGAGGTAGAAAAGGGGGAAGCTTTCTTT